The clone carrying this TCR beta chain was found many times. Exclusion followed for patients with uncontrolled infection, other autoimmune disease, pregnancy or lactation. J gave up 7 bases and V 5 bases, and 17 bases lay outside the gene matches. Germline CDR1 is SGHAT and CDR2 is FQDESV (reference sequence). The CDR3 length is 17 residues. The source of the sample is a study of T cells in Graves' hyperthyroidism and ophthalmopathy. TCR beta CDR3 region amplification was performed from RNA transcripts. The HTBI primer set served for first-round RT-PCR of the TCR CDR3. A single record per CDR3 protein comes from TCRdb applying MiXCR to the multiplex PCR reads. The table records 500,000 to 550,000 distinct CDR3 sequences, approximately 20% of them present only once.

This chain links TRBV11-1 with TRBJ2-1, with 7 bases matching TRBD2. The material sequenced was blood. The source is a man in his forties or fifties with Graves' ophthalmopathy. The CDR3 bases are TGTGCCAGCAGCGGGATAGGTAGCTCCCTCGGGGGGAATGAGCAGTTCTTC. This translates into CASSGIGSSLGGNEQFF.